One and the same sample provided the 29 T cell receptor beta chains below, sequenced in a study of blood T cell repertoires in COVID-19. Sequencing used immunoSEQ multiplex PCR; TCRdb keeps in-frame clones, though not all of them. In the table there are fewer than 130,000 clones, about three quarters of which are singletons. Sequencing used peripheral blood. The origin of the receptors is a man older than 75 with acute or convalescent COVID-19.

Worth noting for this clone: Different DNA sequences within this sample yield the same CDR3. The CDR3 DNA is TGTGCCAGCAGCCAAGGAACTCGCAATCAGCCCCAGCATTTT. Amino acid sequence: CASSQGTRNQPQHF. V and J are TRBV3-1 (or the pseudogene TRBV3-2) and TRBJ1-5, with no clear D. This CDR3 spans 14 amino acids. Trimming took off 1 base at V and 2 bases at J, with 6 bases between the two ends. Germline lookup yields CDR1 LGHDT and CDR2 YNNKEL (reference sequence).

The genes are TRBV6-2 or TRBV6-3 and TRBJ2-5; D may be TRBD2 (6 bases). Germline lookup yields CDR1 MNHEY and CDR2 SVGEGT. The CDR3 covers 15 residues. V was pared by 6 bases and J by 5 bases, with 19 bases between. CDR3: CASSAHVLATETQYF. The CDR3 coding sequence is TGTGCCAGCAGCGCCCACGTACTAGCCACGGAGACCCAGTACTTC.

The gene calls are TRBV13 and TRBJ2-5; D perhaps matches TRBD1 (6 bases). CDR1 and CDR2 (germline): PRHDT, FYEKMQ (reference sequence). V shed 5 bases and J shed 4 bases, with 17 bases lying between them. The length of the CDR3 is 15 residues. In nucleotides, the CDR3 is TGTGCCAGCAGCGCTAACCGGGACACAAGAGAGACCCAGTACTTC. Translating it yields CASSANRDTRETQYF. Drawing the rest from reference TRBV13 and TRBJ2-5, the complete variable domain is AAGVIQSPRHLIKEKRETATLKCYPIPRHDTVYWYQQGPGQDPQFLISFYEKMQSDKGSIPDRFSAQQFSDYHSELNMSSLELGDSALYFCASSANRDTRETQYFGPGTRLLVL.

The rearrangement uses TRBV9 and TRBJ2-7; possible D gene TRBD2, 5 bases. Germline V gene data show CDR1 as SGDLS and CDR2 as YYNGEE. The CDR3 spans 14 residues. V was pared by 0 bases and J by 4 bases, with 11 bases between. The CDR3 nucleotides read TGTGCCAGCAGCGTAGATTCCAGCGGATACGAGCAGTACTTC. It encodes CASSVDSSGYEQYF.

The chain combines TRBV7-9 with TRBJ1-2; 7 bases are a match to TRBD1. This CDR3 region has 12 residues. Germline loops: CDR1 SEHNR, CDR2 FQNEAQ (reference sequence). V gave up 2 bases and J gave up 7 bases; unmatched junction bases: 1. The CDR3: CASSLRGLGYTF. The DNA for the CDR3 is TGTGCCAGCAGCTTAAGGGGGCTTGGCTACACCTTC.

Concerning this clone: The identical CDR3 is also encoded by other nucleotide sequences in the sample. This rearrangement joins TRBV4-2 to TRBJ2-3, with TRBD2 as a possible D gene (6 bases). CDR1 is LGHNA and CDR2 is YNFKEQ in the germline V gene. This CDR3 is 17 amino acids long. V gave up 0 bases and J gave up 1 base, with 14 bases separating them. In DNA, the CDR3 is TGTGCCAGCAGCCAAGACCCCCGCGGCGGGGGCACAGATACGCAGTATTTT. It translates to CASSQDPRGGGTDTQYF.

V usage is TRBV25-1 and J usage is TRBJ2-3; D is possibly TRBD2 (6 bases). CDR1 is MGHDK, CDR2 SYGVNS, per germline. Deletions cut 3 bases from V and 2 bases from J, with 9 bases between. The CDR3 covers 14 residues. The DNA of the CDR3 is TGTGCCAGCAGTGACAGGCGGGACACAGATACGCAGTATTTT. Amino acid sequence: CASSDRRDTDTQYF.

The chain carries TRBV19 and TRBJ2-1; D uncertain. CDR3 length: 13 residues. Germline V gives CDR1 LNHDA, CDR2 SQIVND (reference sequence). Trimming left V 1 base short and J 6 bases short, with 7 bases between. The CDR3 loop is CASSIGNINEQFF. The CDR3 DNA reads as TGTGCCAGTAGTATAGGTAACATCAATGAGCAGTTCTTC.

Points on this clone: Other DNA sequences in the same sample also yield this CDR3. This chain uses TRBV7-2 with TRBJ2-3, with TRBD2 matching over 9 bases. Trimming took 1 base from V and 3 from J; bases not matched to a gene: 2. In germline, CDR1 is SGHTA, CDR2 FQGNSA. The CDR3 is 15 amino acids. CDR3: CASSLVGLATDTQYF. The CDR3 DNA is TGTGCCAGCAGCTTAGTGGGACTAGCAACAGATACGCAGTATTTT.

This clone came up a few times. The DNA for the CDR3 is TGTGCCAGCAGCCAAAGCGGGACTACCCCGTTCTTC. It codes for CASSQSGTTPFF. The chain has TRBV7-6 and TRBJ2-1; 7 bases map to TRBD2. Germline loops: CDR1 SGHVS, CDR2 FNYEAQ. Trimming cost V 5 bases and J 15 bases; bases outside gene matches: 10. There are 12 residues in the CDR3.

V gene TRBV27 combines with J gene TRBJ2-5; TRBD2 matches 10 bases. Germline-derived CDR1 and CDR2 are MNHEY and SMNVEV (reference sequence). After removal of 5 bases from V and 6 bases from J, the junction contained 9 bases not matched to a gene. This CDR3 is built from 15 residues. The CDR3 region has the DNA TGTGCCAGCAGTCCTCTCCCTAGCGGGAGCCAGACCCAGTACTTC. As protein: CASSPLPSGSQTQYF.

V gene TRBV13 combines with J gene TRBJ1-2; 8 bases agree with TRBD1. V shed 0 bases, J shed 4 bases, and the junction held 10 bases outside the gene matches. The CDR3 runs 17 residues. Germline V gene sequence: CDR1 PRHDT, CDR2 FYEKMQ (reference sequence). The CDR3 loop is CASSLGGTGGISYGYTF. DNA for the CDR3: TGTGCCAGCAGCTTAGGGGGGACAGGCGGGATTAGCTATGGCTACACCTTC. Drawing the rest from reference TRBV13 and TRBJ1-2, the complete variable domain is AAGVIQSPRHLIKEKRETATLKCYPIPRHDTVYWYQQGPGQDPQFLISFYEKMQSDKGSIPDRFSAQQFSDYHSELNMSSLELGDSALYFCASSLGGTGGISYGYTFGSGTRLTVV.

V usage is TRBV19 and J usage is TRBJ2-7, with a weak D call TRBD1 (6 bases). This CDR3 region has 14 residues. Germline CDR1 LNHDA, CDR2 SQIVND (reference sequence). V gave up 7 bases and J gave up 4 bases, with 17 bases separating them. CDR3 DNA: TGTGCCAGTAAACGGACAGTGGGAGAGTACGAGCAGTACTTC. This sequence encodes CASKRTVGEYEQYF.

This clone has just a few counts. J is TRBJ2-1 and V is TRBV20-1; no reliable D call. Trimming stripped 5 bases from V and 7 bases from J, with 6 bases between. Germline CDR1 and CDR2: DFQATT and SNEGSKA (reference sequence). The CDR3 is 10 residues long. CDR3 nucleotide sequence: TGCAGTGCTGAACAGAATGAGCAGTTCTTC. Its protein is CSAEQNEQFF.

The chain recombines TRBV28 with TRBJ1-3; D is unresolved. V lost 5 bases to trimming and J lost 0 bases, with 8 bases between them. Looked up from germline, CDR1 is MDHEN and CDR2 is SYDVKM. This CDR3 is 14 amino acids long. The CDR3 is CASSNSYSGNTIYF. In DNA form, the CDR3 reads TGTGCCAGCAGTAACTCATACTCTGGAAACACCATATATTTT.

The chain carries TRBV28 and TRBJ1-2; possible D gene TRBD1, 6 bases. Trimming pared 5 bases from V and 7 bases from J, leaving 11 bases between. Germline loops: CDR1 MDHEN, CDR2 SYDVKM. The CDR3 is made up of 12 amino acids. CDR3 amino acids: CASSGTTGGYTF. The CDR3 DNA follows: TGTGCCAGCAGTGGGACAACGGGTGGCTACACCTTC.

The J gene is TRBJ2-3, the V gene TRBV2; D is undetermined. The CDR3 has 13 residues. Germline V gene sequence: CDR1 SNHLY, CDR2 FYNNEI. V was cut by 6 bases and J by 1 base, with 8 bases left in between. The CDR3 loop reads CASSFRGTDTQYF. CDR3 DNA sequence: TGTGCCAGCAGCTTTCGGGGCACAGATACGCAGTATTTT.

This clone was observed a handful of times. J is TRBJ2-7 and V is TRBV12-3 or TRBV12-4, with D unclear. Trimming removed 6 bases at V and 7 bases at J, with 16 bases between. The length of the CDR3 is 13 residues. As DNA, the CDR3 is TGTGCCAGCAGCCACCCCATCGGGTGGGAGCAGTACTTC. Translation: CASSHPIGWEQYF.

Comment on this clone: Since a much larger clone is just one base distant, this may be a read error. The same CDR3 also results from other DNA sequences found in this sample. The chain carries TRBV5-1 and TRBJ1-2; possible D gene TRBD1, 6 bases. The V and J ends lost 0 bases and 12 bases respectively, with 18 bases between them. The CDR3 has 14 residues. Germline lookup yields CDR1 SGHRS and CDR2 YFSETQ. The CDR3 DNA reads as TGCGCCAGCAGCTTGGATGGGCTGGGGGGGGGCGACACCTTC. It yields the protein CASSLDGLGGGDTF.

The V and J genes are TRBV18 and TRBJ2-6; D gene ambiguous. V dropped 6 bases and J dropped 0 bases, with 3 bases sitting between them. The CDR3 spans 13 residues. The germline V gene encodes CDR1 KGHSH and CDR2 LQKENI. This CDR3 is CASSSSGANVLTF. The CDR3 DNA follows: TGTGCCAGCTCTAGCTCTGGGGCCAACGTCCTGACTTTC.

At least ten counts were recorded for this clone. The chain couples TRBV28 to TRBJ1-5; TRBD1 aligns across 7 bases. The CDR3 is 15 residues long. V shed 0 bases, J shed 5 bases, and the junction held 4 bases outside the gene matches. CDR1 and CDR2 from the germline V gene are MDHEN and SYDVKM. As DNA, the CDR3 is TGTGCCAGCAGTTTATGGACAGGGTACTATCAGCCCCAGCATTTT. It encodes CASSLWTGYYQPQHF.

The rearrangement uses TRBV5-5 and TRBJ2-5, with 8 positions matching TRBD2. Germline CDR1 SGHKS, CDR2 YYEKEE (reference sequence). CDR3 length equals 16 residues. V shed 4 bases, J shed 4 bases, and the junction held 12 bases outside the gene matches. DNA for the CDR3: TGTGCCAGCAGCCCCCTGATAAGCGGGAGCGGAGAGACCCAGTACTTC. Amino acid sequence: CASSPLISGSGETQYF.

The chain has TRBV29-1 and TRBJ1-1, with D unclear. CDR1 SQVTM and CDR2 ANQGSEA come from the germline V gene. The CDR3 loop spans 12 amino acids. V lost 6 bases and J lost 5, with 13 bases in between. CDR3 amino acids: CSVEWRSTEAFF. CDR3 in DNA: TGCAGCGTGGAGTGGAGGTCGACTGAAGCTTTCTTT.

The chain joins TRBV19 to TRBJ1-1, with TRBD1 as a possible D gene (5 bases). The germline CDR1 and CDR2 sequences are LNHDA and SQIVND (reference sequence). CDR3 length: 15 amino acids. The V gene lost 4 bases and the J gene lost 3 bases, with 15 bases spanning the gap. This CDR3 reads CASSRRGTRDTEAFF. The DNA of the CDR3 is TGTGCCAGTAGTAGACGGGGGACTCGGGACACTGAAGCTTTCTTT.

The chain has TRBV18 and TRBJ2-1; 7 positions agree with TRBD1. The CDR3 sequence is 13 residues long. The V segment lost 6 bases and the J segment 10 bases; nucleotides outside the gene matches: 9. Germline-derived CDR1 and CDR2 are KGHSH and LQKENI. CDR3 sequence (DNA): TGTGCCAGCTCGGGCCGTAGACAGGGCGAGCAGTTCTTC. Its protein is CASSGRRQGEQFF.

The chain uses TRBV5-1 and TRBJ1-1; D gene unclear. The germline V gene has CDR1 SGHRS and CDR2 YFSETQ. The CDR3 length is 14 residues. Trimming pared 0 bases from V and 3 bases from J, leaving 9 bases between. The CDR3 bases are TGCGCCAGCAGCTTGGCAGGAACCTACACTGAAGCTTTCTTT. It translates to CASSLAGTYTEAFF.

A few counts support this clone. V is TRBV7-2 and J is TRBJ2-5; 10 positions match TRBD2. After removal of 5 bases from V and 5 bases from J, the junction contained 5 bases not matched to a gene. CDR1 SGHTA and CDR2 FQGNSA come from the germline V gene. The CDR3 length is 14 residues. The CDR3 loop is CASSETSGWETQYF. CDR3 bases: TGTGCCAGCAGCGAGACTAGCGGGTGGGAGACCCAGTACTTC.

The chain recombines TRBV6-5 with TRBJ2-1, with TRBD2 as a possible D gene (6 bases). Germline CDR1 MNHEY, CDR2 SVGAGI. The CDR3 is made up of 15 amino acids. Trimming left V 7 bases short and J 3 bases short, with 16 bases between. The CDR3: CASTRVAEGYNEQFF. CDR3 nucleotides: TGTGCCAGCACCCGCGTAGCGGAGGGCTACAATGAGCAGTTCTTC.

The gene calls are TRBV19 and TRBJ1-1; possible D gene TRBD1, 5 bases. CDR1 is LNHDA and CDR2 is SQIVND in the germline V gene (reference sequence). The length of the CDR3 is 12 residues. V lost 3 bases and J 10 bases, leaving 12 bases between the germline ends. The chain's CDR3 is CASSIPQGRAFF. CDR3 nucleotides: TGTGCCAGTAGTATTCCCCAGGGTAGAGCTTTCTTT.